These 14 T cell receptor beta chains were all obtained from the same sample, sequenced in a study of patients and donors after allogeneic stem cell transplantation. TCRdb re-derived calls from the RT-PCR reads in MiXCR, one entry per CDR3 protein. Of some 20,000 distinct CDR3 sequences listed, 29% were seen once; the top ten hold 40% to 50%. The source material was blood, either unsorted or a sorted T cell fraction (not recorded which). The source of these receptors is a human donor who was either an allogeneic HSCT recipient or a stem cell or donor lymphocyte infusion donor (not recorded which). It is not recorded whose cells these are; they may come from a transplant donor.

The rearrangement joins TRBV4-2 to TRBJ1-4, with D maybe TRBD1 (5 bases). The CDR3 loop spans 16 amino acids. V was cut by 0 bases and J by 8 bases, with 16 bases left in between. Germline V gene data show CDR1 as LGHNA and CDR2 as YNFKEQ. The CDR3 DNA is TGTGCCAGCAGCCAAGATAGGGGCAGAGGGTCAGAAAAACTGTTTTTT. Translation gives CASSQDRGRGSEKLFF.

This clonotype was found a few times. The chain has TRBV4-1 and TRBJ1-2, with 7 bases identical to TRBD1. V lost 0 bases and J lost 4; bases outside the gene matches: 11. Germline CDR1 reads MGHRA; CDR2 reads YSYEKL. This CDR3 region has 17 residues. Here the CDR3 reads CASSQESGTANRYGYTF. CDR3 sequence (DNA): TGCGCCAGCAGCCAAGAGAGCGGGACAGCAAACCGCTATGGCTACACCTTC.

This clonotype was found once. The chain uses TRBV7-8 and TRBJ2-5; D unresolved. Trimming removed 3 bases at V and 3 bases at J, with 14 bases between. Per the germline V gene, CDR1 is SGHVS and CDR2 is FQNEAQ. The CDR3 runs 15 residues. This chain's CDR3 is CASSFPDRQEETQYF. The DNA of the CDR3 is TGTGCCAGCAGCTTCCCGGACCGGCAAGAAGAGACCCAGTACTTC.

The V gene is TRBV6-1, the J gene TRBJ2-3; D call uncertain. CDR3 length: 14 residues. V lost 6 bases and J 0 bases, leaving 10 bases between the germline ends. The germline V gene has CDR1 MNHNS and CDR2 SASEGT. This chain's CDR3 is CASSYSVSTDTQYF. CDR3 DNA sequence: TGTGCCAGCAGCTACAGCGTTAGCACAGATACGCAGTATTTT.

V gene TRBV6-5 combines with J gene TRBJ2-2; D gene uncertain. CDR1 MNHEY and CDR2 SVGAGI come from the germline V gene. The CDR3 consists of 16 residues. The V and J ends lost 6 bases and 5 bases respectively, with 19 bases between them. CDR3 loop: CASSPTWGSETGELFF. CDR3 DNA sequence: TGTGCCAGCAGCCCCACGTGGGGAAGCGAAACCGGGGAGCTGTTTTTT.

The gene calls are TRBV24-1 and TRBJ2-1; TRBD1 aligns across 9 bases. Germline V gene lookup returns CDR1 KGHDR and CDR2 SFDVKD. The CDR3 length is 15 residues. V lost 9 bases, J lost 1 base, and 6 bases stayed unmatched. The DNA for the CDR3 is TGTGCCACCGCCGGACAGGGGTTGTCCTACAATGAGCAGTTCTTC. Translation gives CATAGQGLSYNEQFF.

This clonotype was seen repeatedly, ten times or more. CDR3 nucleotide sequence: TGCAGTGCTAGAGATGGGGGAAGGGATACGCAGTATTTT. It is translated as CSARDGGRDTQYF. The chain is built from TRBV20-1 and TRBJ2-3; D may match TRBD1 or TRBD2 (5 bases each). V dropped 0 bases and J dropped 6 bases, with 10 bases sitting between them. The CDR3 spans 13 residues. The germline V gene has CDR1 DFQATT and CDR2 SNEGSKA (reference sequence).

This clonotype turned up a few times. The chain recombines TRBV6-5 with TRBJ1-2; D possibly corresponds to TRBD1 (5 bases). Trimming took off 6 bases at V and 7 bases at J, with 18 bases between the two ends. CDR3 length: 14 amino acids. Germline V lookup: CDR1 MNHEY, CDR2 SVGAGI. In nucleotides, the CDR3 is TGTGCCAGCAGCCGTGGCAGGGAGGGTTTTGGCTACACCTTC. Translation: CASSRGREGFGYTF.

V gene TRBV28 combines with J gene TRBJ1-1; D gene ambiguous. Between the trimmed V and J ends, which lost 10 bases and 1 base, there was a span of 7 bases. This CDR3 has 11 amino acids. The germline CDR1 and CDR2 sequences are MDHEN and SYDVKM. CDR3 loop: CATKGNTEAFF. The CDR3, as DNA: TGTGCCACCAAGGGGAACACTGAAGCTTTCTTT.

The chain combines TRBV20-1 with TRBJ1-2; D remains unclear. The CDR3 has 13 residues. The germline V and J ends were trimmed by 5 bases and 10 bases, with 20 bases remaining between them. Germline CDR1 reads DFQATT; CDR2 reads SNEGSKA (reference sequence). The CDR3 spells CSASWTARIDYTF. Written as DNA, the CDR3 is TGCAGTGCTTCTTGGACGGCCCGTATTGACTACACCTTC.

Ten or more counts support this clonotype. The V gene is TRBV11-2, the J gene TRBJ1-2; D not certain. The V gene lost 3 bases and the J gene lost 8 bases, with 16 bases spanning the gap. CDR3 length: 14 amino acids. Germline CDR1 is SGHAT and CDR2 is FQNNGV. The chain's CDR3 is CASSFTFLWLGYTF. The CDR3 DNA follows: TGTGCCAGCAGCTTTACGTTCCTCTGGCTCGGCTACACCTTC.

CDR3 residues: CAISLDGIGGYTF. The CDR3 DNA reads TGTGCCATCAGTCTGGACGGCATAGGGGGCTACACCTTC. This rearrangement joins TRBV10-3 to TRBJ1-2, with D hard to call. Germline V gene lookup returns CDR1 ENHRY and CDR2 SYGVKD. Trimming shortened V by 5 bases and J by 8 bases, and 15 bases separated the two germline ends. The CDR3 is 13 amino acids.

The rearrangement uses TRBV6-5 and TRBJ1-6; D is uncertain. The CDR3 is 13 residues long. CDR1 MNHEY and CDR2 SVGAGI come from the germline V gene. V lost 4 bases, J lost 5 bases, and 6 bases lay in between. In DNA, the CDR3 is TGTGCCAGCAGTTTAACGAATAATTCACCCCTCCACTTT. Translated: CASSLTNNSPLHF.

This clonotype has more than one count but fewer than ten. The V gene is TRBV20-1, the J gene TRBJ1-6; D gene ambiguous. Germline V gene data show CDR1 as DFQATT and CDR2 as SNEGSKA (reference sequence). The V gene lost 3 bases and the J gene lost 8 bases, with 11 bases spanning the gap. The CDR3 consists of 13 residues. The CDR3 region has the DNA TGCAGTGCTAGGGTGCGCGCGGATTCACCCCTCCACTTT. Its translation: CSARVRADSPLHF.